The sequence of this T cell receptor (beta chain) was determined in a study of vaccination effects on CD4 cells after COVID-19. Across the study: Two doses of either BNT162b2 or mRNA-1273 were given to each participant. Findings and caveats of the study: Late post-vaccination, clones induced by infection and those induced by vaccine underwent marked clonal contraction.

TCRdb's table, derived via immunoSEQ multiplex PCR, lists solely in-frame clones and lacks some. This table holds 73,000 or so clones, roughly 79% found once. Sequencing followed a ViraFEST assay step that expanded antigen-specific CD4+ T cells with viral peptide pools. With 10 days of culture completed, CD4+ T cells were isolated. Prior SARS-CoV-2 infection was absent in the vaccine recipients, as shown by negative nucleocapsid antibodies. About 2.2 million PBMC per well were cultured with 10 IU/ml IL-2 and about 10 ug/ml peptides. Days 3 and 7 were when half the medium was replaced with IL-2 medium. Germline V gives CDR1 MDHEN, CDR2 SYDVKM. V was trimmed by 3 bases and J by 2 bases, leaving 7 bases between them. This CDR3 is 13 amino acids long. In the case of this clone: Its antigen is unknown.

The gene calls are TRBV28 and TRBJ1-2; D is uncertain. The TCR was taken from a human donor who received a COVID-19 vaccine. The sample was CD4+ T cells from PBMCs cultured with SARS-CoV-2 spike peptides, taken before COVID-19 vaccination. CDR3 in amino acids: CASSFNGNYGYTF. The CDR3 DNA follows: TGTGCCAGCAGTTTCAACGGGAACTATGGCTACACCTTC.